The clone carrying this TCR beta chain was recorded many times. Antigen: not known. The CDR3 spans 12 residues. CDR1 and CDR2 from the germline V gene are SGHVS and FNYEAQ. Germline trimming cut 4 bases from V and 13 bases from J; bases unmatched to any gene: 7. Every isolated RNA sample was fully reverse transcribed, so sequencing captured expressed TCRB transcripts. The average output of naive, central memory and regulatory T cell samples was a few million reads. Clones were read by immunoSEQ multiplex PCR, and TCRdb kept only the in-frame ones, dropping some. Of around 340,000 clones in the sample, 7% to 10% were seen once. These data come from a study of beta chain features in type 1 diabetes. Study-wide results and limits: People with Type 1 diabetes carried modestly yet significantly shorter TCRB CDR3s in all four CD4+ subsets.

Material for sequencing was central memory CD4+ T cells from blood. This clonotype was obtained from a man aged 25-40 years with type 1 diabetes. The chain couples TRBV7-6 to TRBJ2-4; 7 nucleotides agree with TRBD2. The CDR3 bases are TGTGCCAGCAGCTCTACAAGCGGGGACCAGTACTTC. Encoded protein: CASSSTSGDQYF.